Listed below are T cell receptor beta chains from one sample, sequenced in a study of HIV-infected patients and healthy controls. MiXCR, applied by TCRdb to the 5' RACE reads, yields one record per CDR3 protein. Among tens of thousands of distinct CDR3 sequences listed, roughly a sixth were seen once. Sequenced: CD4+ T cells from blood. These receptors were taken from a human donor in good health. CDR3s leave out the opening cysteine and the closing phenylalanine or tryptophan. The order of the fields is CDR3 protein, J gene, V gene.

ASSSVPRRGGMNTEAF,TRBJ1-1,TRBV18
ASRAGTWFAESTEAF,TRBJ1-1,TRBV12-3/TRBV12-4
ASSVELFAEAF,TRBJ1-1,TRBV2
ASSQHVSGANVLT,TRBJ2-6,TRBV3-1
ASSPEGTGELF,TRBJ2-2,TRBV7-3
ASTPDNLSYGYT,TRBJ1-2,TRBV19
ASSLGGRAILSPLH,TRBJ1-6,TRBV5-5
ASSLLRGYEAF,TRBJ1-1,TRBV5-1
ASSYPLASGANVLT,TRBJ2-6,TRBV12-3/TRBV12-4
SASPLAGLVDTQY,TRBJ2-3,TRBV20-1
ASSPRQGSSGYT,TRBJ1-2,TRBV4-2
ASSKGISYNEQF,TRBJ2-1,TRBV7-3
ASSPDRGLGAITDTQY,TRBJ2-3,TRBV5-8
ASSTNQGVYGYT,TRBJ1-2,TRBV6-6
ATSGGSSYEQY,TRBJ2-7,TRBV24-1
ASSLAWDNSPLH,TRBJ1-6,TRBV7-6
ASNYRGGAKNTEAF,TRBJ1-1,TRBV6-6
ASSFSSGRGTDTQY,TRBJ2-3,TRBV12-3/TRBV12-4
SVDLDRSSEQY,TRBJ2-7,TRBV29-1
ATSREPGPEETQY,TRBJ2-5,TRBV15
ATSRDRDGFTIAKNIQY,TRBJ2-4,TRBV15
ASSQERGQHYGYT,TRBJ1-2,TRBV4-1
AISDPGHQETQY,TRBJ2-5,TRBV10-3
ASSYPWTSGRAGSWNEQF,TRBJ2-1,TRBV6-2/TRBV6-3
ASSQDRGREQY,TRBJ2-7,TRBV4-3
ASSRQPGPTYEQY,TRBJ2-7,TRBV27
ASSQTSTDTQY,TRBJ2-3,TRBV11-2
ASTKAGELF,TRBJ2-2,TRBV19
ASSPHNTGELF,TRBJ2-2,TRBV4-3
ASSLSGGEETQY,TRBJ2-5,TRBV28
ASSDGPATNYGYT,TRBJ1-2,TRBV2
ASSLARPTFRTDTQY,TRBJ2-3,TRBV7-6
ASSLLRPGTGKETQY,TRBJ2-5,TRBV7-2
ASSLKGGLRFDTEAF,TRBJ1-1,TRBV3-1
AISVVGAEAF,TRBJ1-1,TRBV10-3
ASSLDLAVSYEQY,TRBJ2-7,TRBV11-2
ASSLGTYEQY,TRBJ2-7,TRBV7-2
ASSLSVLDRGRNIQY,TRBJ2-4,TRBV7-2
ASSLDSRGLWNEQF,TRBJ2-1,TRBV11-3
ASSPFPTSGKGNEQF,TRBJ2-1,TRBV6-6
ASSLRQGVGETQY,TRBJ2-5,TRBV7-7
ASSRQGEETQY,TRBJ2-5,TRBV5-1
ASSANQPQH,TRBJ1-5,TRBV19
AWNRVTEAF,TRBJ1-1,TRBV30
ASSLSHSGNTIY,TRBJ1-3,TRBV12-3/TRBV12-4
ASSPPQGNTGELF,TRBJ2-2,TRBV18
SASLGYGQPQH,TRBJ1-5,TRBV20-1
ASSQFLGQSVNTEAF,TRBJ1-1,TRBV12-3/TRBV12-4
SARPPPGGTGELF,TRBJ2-2,TRBV20-1
ATYRRTTGNTIY,TRBJ1-3,TRBV19